The 8 T cell receptor beta chains below come from one sample, sequenced in a study of blood T cell repertoires in COVID-19. Assay used: immunoSEQ multiplex PCR; TCRdb lists only in-frame clones, some missing. The data contain 150,000 or so clones, roughly nine tenths of them singletons. Input material: peripheral blood. The source is a middle-aged man with acute or convalescent COVID-19.

The rearrangement links TRBV20-1 to TRBJ1-2; no definite D call. The germline V and J ends were trimmed by 6 bases and 7 bases, with 12 bases remaining between them. Germline V gene sequence: CDR1 DFQATT, CDR2 SNEGSKA (reference sequence). This CDR3 is 11 amino acids long. CDR3 coding DNA: TGCAGTGCCAGTCCCGGGTTTGGCTACACCTTC. Translated, it gives CSASPGFGYTF.

J is TRBJ2-3 and V is TRBV27, with 8 nucleotides matching TRBD2. V dropped 6 bases and J dropped 0; count of bases not matched to a gene: 14. Germline CDR1 and CDR2: MNHEY and SMNVEV (reference sequence). The CDR3 has 18 residues. The CDR3 spells CASRKSSGRTASTDTQYF. The CDR3, as DNA: TGTGCCAGCAGAAAATCTAGCGGGCGGACAGCTAGCACAGATACGCAGTATTTT.

The CDR3 DNA is TGTGCCAGCAGCCAAGGTGAGCCTATCTATGGCTACACCTTC. It codes for CASSQGEPIYGYTF. The chain employs TRBV4-2 and TRBJ1-2, with unresolved D. Trimming removed 1 base from V and 4 bases from J, with 10 bases in between. Germline V lookup: CDR1 LGHNA, CDR2 YNFKEQ. The CDR3 consists of 14 residues.

This clone showed up just once. This rearrangement joins TRBV4-2 to TRBJ1-2; no clear D gene. Germline V gives CDR1 LGHNA, CDR2 YNFKEQ. CDR3 length: 17 residues. The V end was cut by 0 bases, the J end by 5 bases, with 19 bases between. For the CDR3, the DNA is TGTGCCAGCAGCCAAGATTCCACACCACATAACAAGTATGGCTACACCTTC. This encodes CASSQDSTPHNKYGYTF.

The gene calls are TRBV2 and TRBJ1-1, with a possible D match to TRBD1 (5 bases). CDR1 SNHLY and CDR2 FYNNEI come from the germline V gene. The CDR3 spans 13 residues. Trimming took off 5 bases at V and 6 bases at J, with 13 bases between the two ends. CDR3 in DNA: TGTGCCAGCAGTAGCCAGCAGGGTGCTGAAGCTTTCTTT. Translated, it gives CASSSQQGAEAFF.

The chain is built from TRBV6-5 and TRBJ2-2; 8 bases fit TRBD1. This CDR3 is 14 amino acids long. Trimming removed 6 bases from V and 5 bases from J; junction bases left unmatched: 5. Germline V gene lookup returns CDR1 MNHEY and CDR2 SVGAGI. The CDR3 loop reads CASSDRGWTGELFF. CDR3 DNA sequence: TGTGCCAGCAGCGACAGGGGATGGACCGGGGAGCTGTTTTTT.

This chain joins TRBV5-8 and TRBJ1-6, with D possibly being TRBD1 (6 bases). V shed 4 bases and J shed 7 bases, with 15 bases lying between them. This CDR3 region has 15 residues. In germline, CDR1 is SGHTS, CDR2 YDEGEE. The CDR3 sequence: CASSISGTGNSPLHF. CDR3 in DNA: TGTGCCAGCAGCATATCAGGAACAGGGAATTCACCCCTCCACTTT.

This clone was counted a single time. The genes are TRBV6-2 or TRBV6-3 and TRBJ1-1; possible D gene TRBD1, 6 bases. The CDR3 is 11 residues long. Germline V gives CDR1 MNHEY, CDR2 SVGEGT. V shed 5 bases and J shed 9 bases, with 10 bases lying between them. The CDR3 protein is CASSVTGKAFF. The CDR3 region has the DNA TGTGCCAGCAGTGTAACAGGGAAAGCTTTCTTT.